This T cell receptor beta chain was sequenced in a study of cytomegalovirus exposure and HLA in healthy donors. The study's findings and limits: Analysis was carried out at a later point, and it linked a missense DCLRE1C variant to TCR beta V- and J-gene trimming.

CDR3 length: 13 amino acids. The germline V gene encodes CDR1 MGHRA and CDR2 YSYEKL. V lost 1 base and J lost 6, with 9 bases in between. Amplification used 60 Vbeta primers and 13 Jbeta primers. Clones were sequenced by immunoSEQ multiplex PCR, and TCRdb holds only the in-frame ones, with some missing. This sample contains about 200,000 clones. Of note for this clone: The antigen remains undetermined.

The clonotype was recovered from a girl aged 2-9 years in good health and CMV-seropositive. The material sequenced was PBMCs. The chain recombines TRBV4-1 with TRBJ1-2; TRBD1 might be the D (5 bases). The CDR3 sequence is CASSQATRDGYTF. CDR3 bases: TGCGCCAGCAGCCAAGCCACCAGGGATGGCTACACCTTC.